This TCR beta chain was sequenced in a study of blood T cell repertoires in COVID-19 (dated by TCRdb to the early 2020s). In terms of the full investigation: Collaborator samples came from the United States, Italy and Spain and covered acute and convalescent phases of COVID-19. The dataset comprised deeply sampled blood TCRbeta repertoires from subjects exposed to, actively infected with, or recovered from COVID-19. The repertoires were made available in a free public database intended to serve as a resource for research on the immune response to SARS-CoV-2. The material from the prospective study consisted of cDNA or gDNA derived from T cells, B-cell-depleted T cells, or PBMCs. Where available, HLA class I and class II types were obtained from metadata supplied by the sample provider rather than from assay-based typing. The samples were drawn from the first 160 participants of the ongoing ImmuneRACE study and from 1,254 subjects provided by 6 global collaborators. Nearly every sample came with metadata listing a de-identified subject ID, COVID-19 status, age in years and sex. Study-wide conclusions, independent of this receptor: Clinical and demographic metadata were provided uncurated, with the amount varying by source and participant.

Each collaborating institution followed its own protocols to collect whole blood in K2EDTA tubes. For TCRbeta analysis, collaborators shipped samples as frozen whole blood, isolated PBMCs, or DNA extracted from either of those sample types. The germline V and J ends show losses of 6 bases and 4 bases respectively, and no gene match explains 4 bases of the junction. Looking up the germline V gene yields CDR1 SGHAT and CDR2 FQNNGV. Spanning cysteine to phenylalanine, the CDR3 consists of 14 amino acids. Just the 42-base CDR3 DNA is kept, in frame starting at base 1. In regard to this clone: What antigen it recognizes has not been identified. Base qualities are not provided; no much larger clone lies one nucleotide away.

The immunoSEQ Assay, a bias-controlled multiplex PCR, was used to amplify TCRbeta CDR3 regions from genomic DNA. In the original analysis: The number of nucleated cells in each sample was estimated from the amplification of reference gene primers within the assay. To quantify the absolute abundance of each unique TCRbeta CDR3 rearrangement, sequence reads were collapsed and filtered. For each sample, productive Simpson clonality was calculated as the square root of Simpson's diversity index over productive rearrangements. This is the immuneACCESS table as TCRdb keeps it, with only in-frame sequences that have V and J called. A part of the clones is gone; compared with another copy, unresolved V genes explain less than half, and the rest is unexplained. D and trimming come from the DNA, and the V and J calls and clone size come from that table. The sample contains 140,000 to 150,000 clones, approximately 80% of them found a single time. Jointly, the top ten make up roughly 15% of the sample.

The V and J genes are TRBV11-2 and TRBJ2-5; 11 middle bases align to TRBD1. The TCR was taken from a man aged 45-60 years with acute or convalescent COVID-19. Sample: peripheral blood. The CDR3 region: CASSFGTGGETQYF. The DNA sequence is TGTGCCAGCAGTTTCGGGACAGGGGGAGAGACCCAGTACTTC.